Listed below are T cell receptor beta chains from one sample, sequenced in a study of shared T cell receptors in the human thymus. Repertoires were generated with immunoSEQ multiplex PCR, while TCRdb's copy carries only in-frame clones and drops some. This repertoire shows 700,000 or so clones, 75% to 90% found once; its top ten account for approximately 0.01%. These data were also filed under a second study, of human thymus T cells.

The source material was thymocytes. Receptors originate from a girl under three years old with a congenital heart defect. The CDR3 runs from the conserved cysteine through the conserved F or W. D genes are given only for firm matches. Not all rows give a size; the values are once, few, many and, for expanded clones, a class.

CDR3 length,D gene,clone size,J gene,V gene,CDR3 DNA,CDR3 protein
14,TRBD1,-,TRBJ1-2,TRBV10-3,TGTGCCATCAACCCGACAGGGACCGGCTATGGCTACACCTTC,CAINPTGTGYGYTF
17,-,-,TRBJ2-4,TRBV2,TGTGCCAGCATCGCAGGGGACTACTCCTTAGCCAAAAACATTCAGTACTTC,CASIAGDYSLAKNIQYF
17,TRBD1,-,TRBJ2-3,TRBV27,TGTGCCAGCAGAATAGCCGGGACAGAAAATCCCACAGATACGCAGTATTTT,CASRIAGTENPTDTQYF
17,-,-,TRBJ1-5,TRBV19,TGTGCCAGTAGTAGAGGTTTGAGGCAGGGTGGAAATCAGCCCCAGCATTTT,CASSRGLRQGGNQPQHF
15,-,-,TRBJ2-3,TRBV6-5,TGTGCCAGCAGTTACCATGAGGATACCACAGATACGCAGTATTTT,CASSYHEDTTDTQYF
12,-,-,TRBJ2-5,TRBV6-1,TGTGCCAGCGGAAGAGGAACAGAGACCCAGTACTTC,CASGRGTETQYF
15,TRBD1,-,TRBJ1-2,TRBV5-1,TGCGCCAGCTCATCTCGGGGGACAGTTAACTATGGCTACACCTTC,CASSSRGTVNYGYTF
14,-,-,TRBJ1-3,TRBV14,TGTGCCAGCAGACTGGACAGCTCTGGAAACACCATATATTTT,CASRLDSSGNTIYF
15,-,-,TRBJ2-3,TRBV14,TGTGCCAGCAGCCAAGAAGGAAGACAGGCAGATACGCAGTATTTT,CASSQEGRQADTQYF
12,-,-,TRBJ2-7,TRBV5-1,TGCGCCAGCAGCTTGGAGGGAGACGAGCAGTACTTC,CASSLEGDEQYF
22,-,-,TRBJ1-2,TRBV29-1,TGCAGCGTGGGGAGTGAAGTGAGTAGTAGTGGTACCGAGAGATTCGGCCGGGATGGCTACACCTTC,CSVGSEVSSSGTERFGRDGYTF
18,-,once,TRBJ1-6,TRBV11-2,TGTGCCAGCAGCTTAGGAGGGGAGGGGGACACTGAAAATTCACCCCTCCACTTT,CASSLGGEGDTENSPLHF
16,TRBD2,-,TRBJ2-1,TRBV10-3,TGTGCCATCAGTGAAGAGAATAGCGGGGGTTACAATGAGCAGTTCTTC,CAISEENSGGYNEQFF
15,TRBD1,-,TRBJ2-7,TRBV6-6,TGTGCCAGCAGTTACGTGGGACAGAGCTTCTACGAGCAGTACTTC,CASSYVGQSFYEQYF
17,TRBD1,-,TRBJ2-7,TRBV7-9,TGTGCCAGCAGCTTAGGCTTCTTGAGGGACAGGGTTAGCGAGCAGTACTTC,CASSLGFLRDRVSEQYF
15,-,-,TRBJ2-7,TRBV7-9,TGTGCCAGCGAACCCTCTGGGGGGGGACATTACGAGCAGTACTTC,CASEPSGGGHYEQYF
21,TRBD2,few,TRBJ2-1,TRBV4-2,TGTGCCAGCAGCCCAAATACCCAGCGGGGGCCCTCCAGCCTCTACTACAATGAGCAGTTCTTC,CASSPNTQRGPSSLYYNEQFF
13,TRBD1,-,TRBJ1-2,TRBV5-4,TGTGCCAGCAGCGTTAGGGGGCTCGGGGGCTACACCTTC,CASSVRGLGGYTF
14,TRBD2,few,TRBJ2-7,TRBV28,TGTGCCAGCAGTTTGTTAGCGGGGGGGCGCGAGCAGTACTTC,CASSLLAGGREQYF